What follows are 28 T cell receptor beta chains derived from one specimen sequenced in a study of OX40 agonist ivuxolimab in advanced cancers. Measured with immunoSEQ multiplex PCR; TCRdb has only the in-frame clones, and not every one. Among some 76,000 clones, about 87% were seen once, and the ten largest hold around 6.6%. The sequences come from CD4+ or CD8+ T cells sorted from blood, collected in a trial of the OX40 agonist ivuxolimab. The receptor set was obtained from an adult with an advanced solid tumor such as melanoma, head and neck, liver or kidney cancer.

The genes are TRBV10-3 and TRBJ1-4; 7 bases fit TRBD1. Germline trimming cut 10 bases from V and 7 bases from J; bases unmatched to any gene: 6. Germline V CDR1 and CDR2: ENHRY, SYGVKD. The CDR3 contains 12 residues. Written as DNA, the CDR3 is TGTGCCACCAGGGGGGGCGGTGAAAAACTGTTTTTT. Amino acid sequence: CATRGGGEKLFF.

CDR3 sequence (DNA): TGTGCCATCAGTGAGCCCGGTCGGGAGCAGTACTTC. It is translated as CAISEPGREQYF. The chain carries TRBV10-3 and TRBJ2-7; D call uncertain. The CDR3 sequence is 12 residues long. V gave up 2 bases and J gave up 7 bases, with 9 bases separating them. Germline V gene data show CDR1 as ENHRY and CDR2 as SYGVKD.

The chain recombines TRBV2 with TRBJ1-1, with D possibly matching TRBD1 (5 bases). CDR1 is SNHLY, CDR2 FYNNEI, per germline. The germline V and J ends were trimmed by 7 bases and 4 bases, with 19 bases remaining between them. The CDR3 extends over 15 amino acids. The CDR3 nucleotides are TGTGCCAGCATCAAGTCGGGGGGGGTGAGCACTGAAGCTTTCTTT. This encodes CASIKSGGVSTEAFF.

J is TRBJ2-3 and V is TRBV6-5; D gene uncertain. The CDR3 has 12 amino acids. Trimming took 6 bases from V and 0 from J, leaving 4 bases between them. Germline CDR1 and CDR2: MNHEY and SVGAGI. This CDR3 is CASRDSTDTQYF. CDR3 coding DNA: TGTGCCAGCAGGGACAGCACAGATACGCAGTATTTT.

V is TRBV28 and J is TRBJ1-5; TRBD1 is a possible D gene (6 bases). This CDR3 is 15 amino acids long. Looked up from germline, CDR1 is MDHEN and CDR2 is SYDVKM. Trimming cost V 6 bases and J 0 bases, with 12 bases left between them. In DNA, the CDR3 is TGTGCCAGCAGAAGAACAGGGATTAGCAATCAGCCCCAGCATTTT. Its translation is CASRRTGISNQPQHF.

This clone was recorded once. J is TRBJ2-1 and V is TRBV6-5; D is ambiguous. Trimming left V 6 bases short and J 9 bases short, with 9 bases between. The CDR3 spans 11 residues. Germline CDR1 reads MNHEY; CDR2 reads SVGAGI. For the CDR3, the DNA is TGTGCCAGCAGCGCAAGAGGTGAGCAGTTCTTC. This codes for CASSARGEQFF.

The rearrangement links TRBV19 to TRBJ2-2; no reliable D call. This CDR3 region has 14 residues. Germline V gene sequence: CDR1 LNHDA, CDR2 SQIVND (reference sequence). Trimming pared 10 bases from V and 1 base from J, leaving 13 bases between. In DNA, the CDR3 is TGTGCCACTCGAGTGGCTATGAACACCGGGGAGCTGTTTTTT. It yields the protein CATRVAMNTGELFF.

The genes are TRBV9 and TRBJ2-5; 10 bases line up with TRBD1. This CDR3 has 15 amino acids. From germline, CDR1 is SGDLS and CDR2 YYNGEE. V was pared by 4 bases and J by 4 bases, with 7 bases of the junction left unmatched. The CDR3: CASSFMTGGAETQYF. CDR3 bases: TGTGCCAGCAGCTTCATGACAGGGGGCGCAGAGACCCAGTACTTC.

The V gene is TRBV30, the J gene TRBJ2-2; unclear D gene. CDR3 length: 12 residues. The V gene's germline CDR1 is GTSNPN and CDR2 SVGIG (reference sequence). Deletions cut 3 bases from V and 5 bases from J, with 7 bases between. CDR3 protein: CAWRWGTGELFF. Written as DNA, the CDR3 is TGTGCCTGGAGGTGGGGAACCGGGGAGCTGTTTTTT.

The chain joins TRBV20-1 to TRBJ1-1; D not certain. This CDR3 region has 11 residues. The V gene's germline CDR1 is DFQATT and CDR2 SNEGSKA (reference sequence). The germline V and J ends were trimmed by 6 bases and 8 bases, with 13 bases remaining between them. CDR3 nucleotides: TGCAGTGCGCTAGCGAATCACGAAGCTTTCTTT. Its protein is CSALANHEAFF.

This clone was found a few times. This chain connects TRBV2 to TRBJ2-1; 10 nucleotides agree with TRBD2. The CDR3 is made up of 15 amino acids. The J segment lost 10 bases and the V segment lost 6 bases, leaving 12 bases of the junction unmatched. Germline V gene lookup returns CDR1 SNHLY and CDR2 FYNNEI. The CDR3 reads CASSLSGGSLVEQFF. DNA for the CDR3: TGTGCCAGCAGCCTTAGCGGGGGGTCCCTCGTCGAGCAGTTCTTC. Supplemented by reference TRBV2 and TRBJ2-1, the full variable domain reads EPEVTQTPSHQVTQMGQEVILRCVPISNHLYFYWYRQILGQKVEFLVSFYNNEISEKSEIFDDQFSVERPDGSNFTLKIRSTKLEDSAMYFCASSLSGGSLVEQFFGPGTRLTVL.

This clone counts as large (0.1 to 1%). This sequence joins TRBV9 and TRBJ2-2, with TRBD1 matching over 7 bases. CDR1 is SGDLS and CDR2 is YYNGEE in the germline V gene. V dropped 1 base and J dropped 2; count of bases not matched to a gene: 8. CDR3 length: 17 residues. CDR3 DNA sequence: TGTGCCAGCAGCGTAAGGTCCGGGACAGCCAACACCGGGGAGCTGTTTTTT. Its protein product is CASSVRSGTANTGELFF.

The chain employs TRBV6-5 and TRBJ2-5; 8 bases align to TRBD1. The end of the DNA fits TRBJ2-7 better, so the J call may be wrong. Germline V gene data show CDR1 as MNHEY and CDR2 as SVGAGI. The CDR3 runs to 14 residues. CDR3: CASSPTGGFYEQYF. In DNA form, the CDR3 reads TGTGCCAGCAGCCCAACAGGGGGATTCTACGAGCAGTACTTC.

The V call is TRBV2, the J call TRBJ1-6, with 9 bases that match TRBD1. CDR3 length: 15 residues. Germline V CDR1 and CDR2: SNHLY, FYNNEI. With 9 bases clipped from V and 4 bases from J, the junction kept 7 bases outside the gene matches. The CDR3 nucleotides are TGTGCCAGTTCACCGGGACAGGGATATAATTCACCCCTCCACTTT. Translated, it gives CASSPGQGYNSPLHF.

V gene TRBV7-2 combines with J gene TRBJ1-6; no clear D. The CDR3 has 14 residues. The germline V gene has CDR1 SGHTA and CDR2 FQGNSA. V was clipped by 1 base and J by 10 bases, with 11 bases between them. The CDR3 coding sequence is TGTGCCAGCAGCTTAGGAGGATGGTACTCACCCCTCCACTTT. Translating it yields CASSLGGWYSPLHF.

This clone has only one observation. The CDR3 DNA sequence: TGTGCCAGCACGCGGTCTAGCGGGGGGGCTTGGGATGAGCAGTTCTTC. It is translated as CASTRSSGGAWDEQFF. The V gene is TRBV9, the J gene TRBJ2-1; TRBD2 matches 12 bases. Germline-derived CDR1 and CDR2 are SGDLS and YYNGEE. This CDR3 spans 16 amino acids. After removal of 6 bases from V and 8 bases from J, the junction contained 12 bases not matched to a gene.

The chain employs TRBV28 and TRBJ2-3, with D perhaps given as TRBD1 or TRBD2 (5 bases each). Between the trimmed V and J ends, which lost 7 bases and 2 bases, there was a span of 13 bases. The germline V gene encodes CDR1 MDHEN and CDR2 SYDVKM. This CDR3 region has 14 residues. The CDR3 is CASTPGTFTDTQYF. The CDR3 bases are TGTGCCAGCACCCCCGGGACCTTCACAGATACGCAGTATTTT.

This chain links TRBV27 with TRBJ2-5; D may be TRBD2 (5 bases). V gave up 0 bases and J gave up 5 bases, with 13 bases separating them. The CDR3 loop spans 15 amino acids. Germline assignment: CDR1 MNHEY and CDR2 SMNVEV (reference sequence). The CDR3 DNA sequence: TGTGCCAGCAGTTTATCCCCCGCCGGGGTGGAGACCCAGTACTTC. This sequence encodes CASSLSPAGVETQYF.

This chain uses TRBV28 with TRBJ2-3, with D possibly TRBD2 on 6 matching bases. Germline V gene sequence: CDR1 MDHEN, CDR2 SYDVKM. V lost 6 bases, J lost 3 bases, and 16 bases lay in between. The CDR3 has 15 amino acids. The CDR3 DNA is TGTGCCAGCAGGGGTCGGAGGGATGAGACAGATACGCAGTATTTT. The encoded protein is CASRGRRDETDTQYF. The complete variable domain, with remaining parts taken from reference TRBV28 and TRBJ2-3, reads DVKVTQSSRYLVKRTGEKVFLECVQDMDHENMFWYRQDPGLGLRLIYFSYDVKMKEKGDIPEGYSVSREKKERFSLILESASTNQTSMYLCASRGRRDETDTQYFGPGTRLTVL.

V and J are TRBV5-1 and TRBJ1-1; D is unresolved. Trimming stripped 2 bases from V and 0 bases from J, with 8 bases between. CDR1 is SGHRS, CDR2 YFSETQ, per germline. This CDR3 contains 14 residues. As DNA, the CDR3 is TGCGCCAGCAGCTTCGAGGCCCTGAACACTGAAGCTTTCTTT. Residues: CASSFEALNTEAFF.

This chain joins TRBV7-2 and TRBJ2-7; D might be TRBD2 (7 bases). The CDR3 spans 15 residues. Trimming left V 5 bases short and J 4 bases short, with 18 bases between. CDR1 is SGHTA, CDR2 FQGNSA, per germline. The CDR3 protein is CASSLSAGAGYEQYF. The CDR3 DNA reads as TGTGCCAGCAGCCTATCGGCGGGGGCCGGGTACGAGCAGTACTTC.

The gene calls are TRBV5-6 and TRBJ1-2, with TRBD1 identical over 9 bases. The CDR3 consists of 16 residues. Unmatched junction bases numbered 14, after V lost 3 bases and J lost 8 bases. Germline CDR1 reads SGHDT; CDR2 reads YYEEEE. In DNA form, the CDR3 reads TGTGCCAGCAGCTGGGTACCGGGACAGGGAGGGCAGGGCTACACCTTC. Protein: CASSWVPGQGGQGYTF. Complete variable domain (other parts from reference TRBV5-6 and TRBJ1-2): DAGVTQSPTHLIKTRGQQVTLRCSPKSGHDTVSWYQQALGQGPQFIFQYYEEEERQRGNFPDRFSGHQFPNYSSELNVNALLLGDSALYLCASSWVPGQGGQGYTFGSGTRLTVV.

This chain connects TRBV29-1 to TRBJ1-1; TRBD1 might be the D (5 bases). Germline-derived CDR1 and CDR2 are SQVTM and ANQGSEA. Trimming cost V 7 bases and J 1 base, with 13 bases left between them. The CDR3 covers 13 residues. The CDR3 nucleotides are TGCAGCGCGGCTCAGGGACGGAACACTGAAGCTTTCTTT. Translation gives CSAAQGRNTEAFF.

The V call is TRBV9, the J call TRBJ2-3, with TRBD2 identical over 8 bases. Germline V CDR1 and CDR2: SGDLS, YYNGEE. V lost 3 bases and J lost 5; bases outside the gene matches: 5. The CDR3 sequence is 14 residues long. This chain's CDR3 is CASSARGEGDTQYF. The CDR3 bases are TGTGCCAGCAGCGCGCGGGGGGAAGGAGATACGCAGTATTTT.

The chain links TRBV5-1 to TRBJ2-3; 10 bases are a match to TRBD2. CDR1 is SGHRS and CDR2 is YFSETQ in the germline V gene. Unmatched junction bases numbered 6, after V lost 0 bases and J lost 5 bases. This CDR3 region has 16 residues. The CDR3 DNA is TGCGCCAGCAGCTTGGCGTCTAGCGGGAGTAAAGATACGCAGTATTTT. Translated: CASSLASSGSKDTQYF.

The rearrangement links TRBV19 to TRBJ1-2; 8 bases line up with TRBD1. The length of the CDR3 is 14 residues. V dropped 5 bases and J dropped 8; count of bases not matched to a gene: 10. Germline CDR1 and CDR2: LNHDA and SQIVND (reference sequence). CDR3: CASSPRDRGPGYTF. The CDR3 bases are TGTGCCAGTAGTCCCCGAGACAGGGGTCCCGGCTACACCTTC.

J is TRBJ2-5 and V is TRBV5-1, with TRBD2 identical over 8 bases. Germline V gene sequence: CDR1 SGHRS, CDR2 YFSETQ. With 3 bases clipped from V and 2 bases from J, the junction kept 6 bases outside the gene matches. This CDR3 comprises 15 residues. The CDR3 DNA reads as TGCGCCAGCAGCTCATTAGCGGGGTCTCAAGAGACCCAGTACTTC. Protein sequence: CASSSLAGSQETQYF.

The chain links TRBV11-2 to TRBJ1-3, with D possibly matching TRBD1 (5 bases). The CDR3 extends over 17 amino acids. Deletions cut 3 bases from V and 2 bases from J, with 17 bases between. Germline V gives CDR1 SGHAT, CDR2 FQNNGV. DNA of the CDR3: TGTGCCAGCAGCTTGAGTCGGGGGGTTTCAGCTGGAAACACCATATATTTT. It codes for CASSLSRGVSAGNTIYF.